One sample yielded the 3 T cell receptor beta chains listed below, sequenced in a study of cytomegalovirus exposure and HLA in healthy donors. PCR involved 60 Vbeta and 13 Jbeta primers. Profiled with immunoSEQ multiplex PCR; TCRdb holds only in-frame clones, not every one. The profile shows around 140,000 clones, roughly 85% of them singletons. The sequenced sample was PBMCs. These receptors were obtained from a man aged 35 to 55 in good health and CMV-seronegative.

This chain joins TRBV9 and TRBJ1-4, with TRBD1 as a possible D gene (5 bases). V was trimmed by 6 bases and J by 3 bases, leaving 9 bases between them. The CDR3 consists of 13 residues. Germline loops: CDR1 SGDLS, CDR2 YYNGEE. In nucleotides, the CDR3 is TGTGCCAGCAAAGGAGGGGCTAATGAAAAACTGTTTTTT. It encodes CASKGGANEKLFF.

The rearrangement uses TRBV6-5 and TRBJ1-2; D might be TRBD1 (6 bases). The CDR3 is 15 amino acids. V lost 6 bases, J lost 4 bases, and 18 bases lay in between. CDR1 is MNHEY and CDR2 is SVGAGI in the germline V gene. The CDR3 protein is CASRPPGHSSYGYTF. In DNA, the CDR3 is TGTGCCAGCAGGCCCCCGGGACACTCTAGCTATGGCTACACCTTC.

The V and J genes are TRBV5-8 and TRBJ2-3; D not resolved. Germline V lookup: CDR1 SGHTS, CDR2 YDEGEE. The ends were cut back, 2 bases at V and 1 base at J, with 14 bases in the middle. The CDR3 spans 16 residues. In DNA, the CDR3 is TGTGCCAGCAGCTTCGATAGATCCCCACGCACAGATACGCAGTATTTT. Protein: CASSFDRSPRTDTQYF.